This T cell receptor beta chain was sequenced for a study of blood T cell repertoires in COVID-19. Across the whole study: The United States, Italy and Spain provided the acute and convalescent COVID-19 samples.

The CDR3 has 14 amino acids. The germline V and J ends were trimmed by 0 bases and 10 bases, with 10 bases remaining between them. Germline CDR1 MGHRA, CDR2 YSYEKL. In the study's own analysis: How many nucleated cells were present was estimated from reference gene primer amplification. Profiling relied on immunoSEQ multiplex PCR, and the TCRdb table lists in-frame clones only, not all of them. D and trimming come from the DNA, and the V and J calls and clone size come from that table. The data contain 200,000 to 300,000 clones, about 90% of them seen just once; the ten biggest clones take up about 2.5%.

The chain recombines TRBV4-1 with TRBJ1-6; tentative D call: TRBD1 (5 bases). Sequencing was performed on peripheral blood. The receptor's source is a person between 18 and 30 years old with COVID-19, enrolled during active disease. CDR3 sequence reads: CASSQDGGVSPLHF. The CDR3 region has the DNA TGCGCCAGCAGCCAAGATGGGGGGGTGTCACCCCTCCACTTT.